This TCR beta chain appears in the sequencing data of a study of tumor-infiltrating lymphocytes in primary liver carcinoma. The overall study: Tumors were stage T1-T3 N0M0, about 4 to 11 cm across.

From about 19-30 mg of unsorted bulk tissue, DNA and RNA were co-extracted together. Chronic HBV infection was present in the patients, who were treatment-naive. Every tumor sample analyzed contained over 85% viable tumor cells. Researchers generated TCR beta cDNA from around 0.55 ug of total RNA, relying on a constant-region primer. What produced the TCR beta libraries was three nested multiplex PCR rounds using slightly modified ARM-PCR. TCRdb reprocessed the multiplex PCR reads via MiXCR and lists one record per CDR3 protein. The top ten hold around 21% of the sample, which has 90,000 to 140,000 distinct CDR3 sequences, around 83% seen once. A word on this clonotype: Its antigen is not known. Germline and junction disagree at one end, which may indicate a read error.

Study findings and constraints: Researchers found tumor-adjacent and tumor-blood pairs overlapped less than tumor region pairs.

The source material was liver tumor tissue from sampling region 3. Stated subset: tumor region T3, left-lateral pole. The TCR was taken from a man aged 40-55 years with primary liver carcinoma and hepatitis B virus infection.

CDR3 DNA sequence: TGTGTCAGCAGCGGGACCTTCAATGAGCAGTTCTTC. Its protein product is CVSSGTFNEQFF. V gene TRBV2 combines with J gene TRBJ2-1; 7 bases line up with TRBD2. The CDR3 extends over 12 amino acids. The germline CDR1 and CDR2 sequences are SNHLY and FYNNEI.